Listed here are 32 T cell receptor beta chains from one sample, sequenced in a study of cytomegalovirus exposure and HLA in healthy donors. The primer mix had 60 Vbeta and 13 Jbeta primers. TCRdb's table, derived via immunoSEQ multiplex PCR, lists solely in-frame clones and lacks some. The sample yields 100,000 to 150,000 clones, about four fifths seen once. The sample consisted of PBMCs. These TCRs come from a man aged 40-55 years in good health and CMV-seronegative.

This clone occurred once. The chain employs TRBV10-2 and TRBJ1-5; D might be TRBD1 (5 bases). The CDR3 has 13 residues. Germline lookup yields CDR1 WSHSY and CDR2 SAAADI. V lost 2 bases and J 6 bases, leaving 8 bases between the germline ends. The CDR3 sequence is CASSERGGQPQHF. CDR3 DNA sequence: TGCGCCAGCAGTGAGCGGGGGGGTCAGCCCCAGCATTTT.

This rearrangement joins TRBV10-3 to TRBJ2-1; D is uncertain. Germline V gene lookup returns CDR1 ENHRY and CDR2 SYGVKD. This CDR3 spans 15 amino acids. The CDR3 region is CAPPAATGSYNEQFF. The CDR3 coding sequence is TGTGCACCACCCGCCGCGACGGGTTCCTACAATGAGCAGTTCTTC.

This sequence joins TRBV30 and TRBJ2-7; the D gene is possibly TRBD1 (6 bases). The germline CDR1 and CDR2 sequences are GTSNPN and SVGIG (reference sequence). The CDR3 is 12 amino acids. Trimming removed 8 bases at V and 2 bases at J, with 13 bases between. CDR3 DNA: TGTGCCCAGCGGTCAGGGGCCTACGAGCAGTACTTC. Translation gives CAQRSGAYEQYF.

V is TRBV19 and J is TRBJ2-5; 8 bases map to TRBD2. The germline V gene has CDR1 LNHDA and CDR2 SQIVND (reference sequence). CDR3 length: 13 amino acids. Trimming at V came to 1 base and at J to 6 bases, leaving 1 base not matched to a gene. CDR3 sequence: CASSIGLAKTQYF. CDR3 nucleotide sequence: TGTGCCAGTAGTATAGGACTAGCGAAGACCCAGTACTTC.

In the case of this clone: This sample includes further DNA sequences coding for the same CDR3. This chain joins TRBV7-9 and TRBJ2-2; D is possibly TRBD1 (5 bases). Looked up from germline, CDR1 is SEHNR and CDR2 is FQNEAQ (reference sequence). The CDR3 contains 14 residues. V lost 9 bases, J lost 1 base, and 12 bases lay in between. CDR3 sequence: CASGQGLNTGELFF. The CDR3 DNA follows: TGTGCCAGTGGCCAGGGTCTGAACACCGGGGAGCTGTTTTTT.

The chain recombines TRBV5-1 with TRBJ2-1; 10 bases fit TRBD2. Germline V gives CDR1 SGHRS, CDR2 YFSETQ. This CDR3 comprises 15 residues. The V gene end was trimmed by 2 bases and the J gene end by 6 bases; junction bases not matched to a gene: 5. The CDR3 nucleotides read TGCGCCAGCAGCTTCTCAAGCGGGGGGGCCAATGAGCAGTTCTTC. Amino acid sequence: CASSFSSGGANEQFF. Complete variable domain (other parts from reference TRBV5-1 and TRBJ2-1): KAGVTQTPRYLIKTRGQQVTLSCSPISGHRSVSWYQQTPGQGLQFLFEYFSETQRNKGNFPGRFSGRQFSNSRSEMNVSTLELGDSALYLCASSFSSGGANEQFFGPGTRLTVL.

The rearrangement uses TRBV7-2 and TRBJ2-3; 12 nucleotides align to TRBD2. This CDR3 has 19 residues. Germline loops: CDR1 SGHTA, CDR2 FQGNSA. Trimming at V came to 0 bases and at J to 2 bases, leaving 9 bases not matched to a gene. The CDR3 nucleotides read TGTGCCAGCAGCTTAGCGTTTCTAGCGGGGGGGCCTTCCACAGATACGCAGTATTTT. It translates to CASSLAFLAGGPSTDTQYF.

The V call is TRBV28, the J call TRBJ2-5; 7 positions match TRBD2. The V segment lost 7 bases and the J segment 3 bases; nucleotides outside the gene matches: 11. This CDR3 comprises 15 residues. The germline V gene encodes CDR1 MDHEN and CDR2 SYDVKM. Here the CDR3 DNA reads TGTGCCAGCACCTCACCCGCCGGACTAGAAGAGACCCAGTACTTC. Translating it yields CASTSPAGLEETQYF.

The chain joins TRBV7-9 to TRBJ1-3; tentatively, D is TRBD1 (5 bases). The V gene lost 5 bases and the J gene lost 7 bases, with 12 bases spanning the gap. Germline V gene lookup returns CDR1 SEHNR and CDR2 FQNEAQ (reference sequence). The CDR3 has 13 amino acids. Here the CDR3 reads CASSRHQGNTIYF. The CDR3 DNA reads as TGTGCCAGCAGCAGACACCAGGGTAACACCATATATTTT.

This chain uses TRBV7-2 with TRBJ2-5, with TRBD1 matching 9 bases. The CDR3 consists of 14 residues. CDR1 and CDR2 from the germline V gene are SGHTA and FQGNSA. The J segment lost 5 bases and the V segment lost 4 bases, leaving 5 bases of the junction unmatched. The CDR3 here is CASSSRTGVETQYF. CDR3 DNA: TGTGCCAGCAGCTCCAGGACAGGGGTGGAGACCCAGTACTTC.

This sequence joins TRBV6-5 and TRBJ2-3; 8 positions match TRBD1. Germline-derived CDR1 and CDR2 are MNHEY and SVGAGI. The CDR3 is 15 residues long. V lost 6 bases, J lost 4 bases, and 9 bases stayed unmatched. The chain's CDR3 is CASRIRQGPADTQYF. CDR3 in DNA: TGTGCCAGCAGGATTCGACAGGGGCCCGCAGATACGCAGTATTTT.

V usage is TRBV2 and J usage is TRBJ2-7; 8 positions match TRBD1. The germline V gene encodes CDR1 SNHLY and CDR2 FYNNEI. The CDR3 extends over 13 amino acids. V shed 7 bases, J shed 1 base, and the junction held 3 bases outside the gene matches. In DNA, the CDR3 is TGTGCCAGCAACGGACAGGGATCCTACGAGCAGTACTTC. This encodes CASNGQGSYEQYF.

V is TRBV6-1 and J is TRBJ2-7; unclear D gene. Trimming took 1 base from V and 3 from J, leaving 7 bases between them. The CDR3 has 13 amino acids. CDR1 and CDR2 from the germline V gene are MNHNS and SASEGT. CDR3 nucleotide sequence: TGTGCCAGCAGTGAAGGGGCCTACTACGAGCAGTACTTC. Translating gives CASSEGAYYEQYF.

The chain has TRBV29-1 and TRBJ1-1, with D possibly TRBD1 on 6 matching bases. In germline, CDR1 is SQVTM, CDR2 ANQGSEA. V dropped 7 bases and J dropped 1 base, with 13 bases sitting between them. This CDR3 contains 13 residues. CDR3: CSGNRVENTEAFF. For the CDR3, the DNA is TGCAGCGGGAACAGGGTTGAGAACACTGAAGCTTTCTTT.

Remarks on this clone: The identical CDR3 is also encoded by other nucleotide sequences in the sample. The rearrangement uses TRBV9 and TRBJ1-2; 7 bases agree with TRBD1. V gave up 0 bases and J gave up 6 bases; unmatched junction bases: 5. Per germline, CDR1 SGDLS and CDR2 YYNGEE. The length of the CDR3 is 14 residues. CDR3 in amino acids: CASSVGQGVNGYTF. The CDR3 DNA reads as TGTGCCAGCAGCGTAGGGCAGGGGGTTAATGGCTACACCTTC.

The rearrangement links TRBV5-6 to TRBJ1-1; D may be TRBD1 (6 bases). CDR1 SGHDT and CDR2 YYEEEE come from the germline V gene. The V end was cut by 3 bases, the J end by 1 base, with 10 bases between. The CDR3 contains 14 residues. The CDR3 loop is CASSYDRRNTEAFF. In nucleotides, the CDR3 is TGTGCCAGCAGCTACGACAGGAGGAACACTGAAGCTTTCTTT. Based on the CDR3 plus reference TRBV5-6 and TRBJ1-1, the full variable domain is DAGVTQSPTHLIKTRGQQVTLRCSPKSGHDTVSWYQQALGQGPQFIFQYYEEEERQRGNFPDRFSGHQFPNYSSELNVNALLLGDSALYLCASSYDRRNTEAFFGQGTRLTVV.

V is TRBV6-1 and J is TRBJ1-5; possibly TRBD1 for D (5 bases). From germline, CDR1 is MNHNS and CDR2 SASEGT. This CDR3 spans 13 amino acids. Trimming cost V 6 bases and J 9 bases, with 15 bases left between them. The CDR3 spells CASRGTTLAPQHF. The CDR3, as DNA: TGTGCCAGCAGGGGGACTACGCTCGCGCCCCAGCATTTT.

The chain is built from TRBV14 and TRBJ2-5, with unresolved D. The closer fit of TRBJ2-7 to the DNA end suggests the J call may be wrong. The CDR3 is 13 amino acids. From germline, CDR1 is SGHDN and CDR2 FVKESK. Here the CDR3 DNA reads TGTGCCAGCAGCCAAGGGGCCTCCTACGAGCAGTACTTC. This sequence encodes CASSQGASYEQYF.

The V and J genes are TRBV19 and TRBJ1-2, with D possibly being TRBD1 (6 bases). Germline V CDR1 and CDR2: LNHDA, SQIVND (reference sequence). The length of the CDR3 is 14 residues. Trimming shortened V by 5 bases and J by 5 bases, and 15 bases separated the two germline ends. This chain's CDR3 is CASSAQQGGYGYTF. The CDR3 DNA follows: TGTGCCAGTAGTGCCCAACAGGGTGGGTATGGCTACACCTTC.

J is TRBJ1-3 and V is TRBV29-1, with TRBD1 identical over 8 bases. Trimming at V came to 4 bases and at J to 6 bases, leaving 2 bases not matched to a gene. The CDR3 spans 12 residues. Germline values: CDR1 SQVTM, CDR2 ANQGSEA. This chain's CDR3 is CSVGQGQNTIYF. CDR3 bases: TGCAGCGTTGGACAGGGGCAAAACACCATATATTTT.

The chain carries TRBV5-6 and TRBJ2-3; 8 nucleotides line up with TRBD1. Germline CDR1 is SGHDT and CDR2 is YYEEEE. The length of the CDR3 is 13 residues. The V gene end was trimmed by 4 bases and the J gene end by 5 bases; junction bases not matched to a gene: 3. CDR3 nucleotides: TGTGCCAGCAGCCTGACAGGGGAAGATACGCAGTATTTT. Its translation: CASSLTGEDTQYF. The complete variable domain, with remaining parts taken from reference TRBV5-6 and TRBJ2-3, reads DAGVTQSPTHLIKTRGQQVTLRCSPKSGHDTVSWYQQALGQGPQFIFQYYEEEERQRGNFPDRFSGHQFPNYSSELNVNALLLGDSALYLCASSLTGEDTQYFGPGTRLTVL.

The table lists this clone with a count of one. V gene TRBV7-9 combines with J gene TRBJ2-7, with TRBD1 identical over 7 bases. This CDR3 has 15 residues. CDR1 and CDR2 from the germline V gene are SEHNR and FQNEAQ (reference sequence). The ends lost 5 bases at V and 5 bases at J; junction bases unmatched: 12. CDR3 sequence reads: CASSLLTGNRNEQYF. In DNA form, the CDR3 reads TGTGCCAGCAGCCTTTTGACAGGGAATCGCAACGAGCAGTACTTC.

V is TRBV9 and J is TRBJ1-3; 7 positions agree with TRBD1. The CDR3 has 16 residues. Germline assignment: CDR1 SGDLS and CDR2 YYNGEE. V was pared by 3 bases and J by 0 bases, with 6 bases of the junction left unmatched. CDR3 coding DNA: TGTGCCAGCAGCGGCGACAGGGCCCACTCTGGAAACACCATATATTTT. Its translation is CASSGDRAHSGNTIYF. Drawing the rest from reference TRBV9 and TRBJ1-3, the complete variable domain is DSGVTQTPKHLITATGQRVTLRCSPRSGDLSVYWYQQSLDQGLQFLIQYYNGEERAKGNILERFSAQQFPDLHSELNLSSLELGDSALYFCASSGDRAHSGNTIYFGEGSWLTVV.

This clone was recorded once. The V and J genes are TRBV27 and TRBJ2-2; tentatively, D is TRBD1 (5 bases). With 6 bases removed from V and 3 bases from J, the gap between germline ends came to 5 bases. The germline V gene encodes CDR1 MNHEY and CDR2 SMNVEV (reference sequence). The CDR3 loop spans 12 amino acids. The CDR3, as DNA: TGTGCCAGCAGACAGGACACCGGGGAGCTGTTTTTT. This sequence encodes CASRQDTGELFF.

In this sample, this clone turned up once. The chain couples TRBV18 to TRBJ1-2; D perhaps matches TRBD1 (5 bases). V lost 3 bases and J lost 5, with 10 bases in between. The CDR3 covers 13 residues. Germline CDR1 and CDR2: KGHSH and LQKENI. CDR3 region: CASSPGTEYGYTF. The CDR3 DNA follows: TGTGCCAGCTCACCGGGGACTGAGTATGGCTACACCTTC.

This clone occurred a few times. The chain uses TRBV11-2 and TRBJ2-7; TRBD1 matches 7 bases. Germline loops: CDR1 SGHAT, CDR2 FQNNGV. The CDR3 covers 15 residues. V trimming: 5 bases; J trimming: 0 bases; junction bases outside the gene matches: 7. The CDR3 DNA is TGTGCCAGCAGCATAAGCCGGACAGGCTCCTACGAGCAGTACTTC. The encoded protein is CASSISRTGSYEQYF.

The rearrangement links TRBV18 to TRBJ2-5; TRBD2 matches 11 bases. V lost 3 bases and J lost 6; bases outside the gene matches: 6. This CDR3 is built from 15 residues. Germline CDR1 and CDR2: KGHSH and LQKENI. The CDR3 nucleotides are TGTGCCAGCTCACCCCCTAGCGGGGGGTCGAAGACCCAGTACTTC. As protein: CASSPPSGGSKTQYF.

This chain links TRBV7-3 with TRBJ1-6; weak D call: TRBD1 (6 bases). This CDR3 contains 15 residues. CDR1 and CDR2 (germline): SGHTA, FQGTGA. V was pared by 2 bases and J by 5 bases, with 10 bases between. The CDR3 coding sequence is TGTGCCAGCAGCTTATCCGGACAGCATAATTCACCCCTCCACTTT. It is translated as CASSLSGQHNSPLHF.

This clone has just one count. V is TRBV11-2 and J is TRBJ2-5, with TRBD2 identical over 13 bases. V gave up 5 bases and J gave up 3 bases; unmatched junction bases: 6. Germline lookup yields CDR1 SGHAT and CDR2 FQNNGV. The CDR3 is 16 residues long. The CDR3 coding sequence is TGTGCCAGCAGCCCGTGGGGGACTAGCGGGAAAGAGACCCAGTACTTC. Translating it yields CASSPWGTSGKETQYF.

For the CDR3, the DNA is TGTGCCAGCAGCCAGGCGGGCAACTCCTACGAGCAGTACTTC. The encoded protein is CASSQAGNSYEQYF. The chain combines TRBV7-9 with TRBJ2-7, with D possibly matching TRBD2 (5 bases). Between the trimmed V and J ends, which lost 5 bases and 0 bases, there was a span of 11 bases. CDR3 size: 14 residues. CDR1 and CDR2 (germline): SEHNR, FQNEAQ (reference sequence).

The V and J genes are TRBV12-5 and TRBJ1-2; tentative D call: TRBD1 (5 bases). V gave up 4 bases and J gave up 1 base, with 7 bases separating them. Germline CDR1 and CDR2: LGHNT and FRNRAP. CDR3 size: 13 residues. The CDR3 is CASGSDSNYGYTF. CDR3 DNA: TGTGCTAGTGGTTCCGACAGTAACTATGGCTACACCTTC.

This chain uses TRBV30 with TRBJ2-5; TRBD2 is a possible D gene (7 bases). The CDR3 totals 13 residues. Germline V CDR1 and CDR2: GTSNPN, SVGIG (reference sequence). V shed 3 bases and J shed 5 bases, with 13 bases lying between them. CDR3 nucleotide sequence: TGTGCCTGGAGGAGGGGGGGCCAGGAGACCCAGTACTTC. This translates into CAWRRGGQETQYF.